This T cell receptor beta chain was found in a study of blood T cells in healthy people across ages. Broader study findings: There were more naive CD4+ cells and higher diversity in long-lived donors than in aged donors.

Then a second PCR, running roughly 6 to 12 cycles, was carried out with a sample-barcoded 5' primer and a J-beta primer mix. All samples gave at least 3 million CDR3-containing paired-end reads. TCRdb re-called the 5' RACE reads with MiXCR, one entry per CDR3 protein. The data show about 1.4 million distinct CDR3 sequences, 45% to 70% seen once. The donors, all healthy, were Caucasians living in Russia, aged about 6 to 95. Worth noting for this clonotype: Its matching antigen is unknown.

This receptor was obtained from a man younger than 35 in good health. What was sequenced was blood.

The CDR3 spells CSVFSGRVNRPQHF. CDR3 DNA sequence: TGCAGTGTCTTCTCCGGCAGGGTCAATCGACCCCAGCATTTT. V gene TRBV20-1 combines with J gene TRBJ1-5; weak D call: TRBD1 (5 bases). The length of the CDR3 is 14 residues. Looked up from germline, CDR1 is DFQATT and CDR2 is SNEGSKA (reference sequence). The germline V and J ends were trimmed by 7 bases and 10 bases, with 23 bases remaining between them.